What follows are 10 T cell receptor beta chains derived from one specimen sequenced in a study of T cells in Graves' hyperthyroidism and ophthalmopathy. RNA transcripts yielded amplified TCR beta CDR3 regions. When the TCR CDR3 underwent first-round RT-PCR, the HTBI primer set was used. Via MiXCR, TCRdb re-called the multiplex PCR reads, giving one row per CDR3 protein. This table holds 450,000 to 700,000 distinct CDR3 sequences, 35% to 55% found once. The sequenced sample was peripheral blood or thyroid tissue (not recorded which). All receptors derive from an adult woman with Graves' disease, either hyperthyroidism or ophthalmopathy (not recorded which).

V is TRBV7-6 and J is TRBJ2-1, with D possibly TRBD2 on 6 matching bases. CDR1 and CDR2 (germline): SGHVS, FNYEAQ. This CDR3 comprises 14 residues. V was shortened by 6 bases and J by 4 bases, with 13 bases between the two germline ends. CDR3 protein: CASRAPGVYNEQFF. The CDR3 region has the DNA TGTGCCAGCAGGGCCCCGGGGGTATACAATGAGCAGTTCTTC.

The chain combines TRBV29-1 with TRBJ2-7; D is unclear. Per the germline V gene, CDR1 is SQVTM and CDR2 is ANQGSEA. Trimming took 3 bases from V and 6 from J, leaving 18 bases between them. The CDR3 loop spans 14 amino acids. The CDR3 region is CSVDLGLPQGEQYF. The CDR3 bases are TGCAGCGTTGACCTCGGGCTCCCCCAAGGCGAGCAGTACTTC.

V gene TRBV7-9 combines with J gene TRBJ1-5; maybe TRBD1 (6 bases). Trimming left V 5 bases short and J 3 bases short, with 14 bases between. The CDR3 runs to 15 residues. Germline CDR1 SEHNR, CDR2 FQNEAQ (reference sequence). The CDR3 bases are TGTGCCAGCAGCCCCCAAGGGGACATCAATCAGCCCCAGCATTTT. Amino acids: CASSPQGDINQPQHF.

Many counts were recorded for this clonotype. CDR3 residues: CASSLGKGMGTEAFF. CDR3 in DNA: TGTGCCAGCAGCTTGGGAAAGGGGATGGGCACTGAAGCTTTCTTT. This rearrangement joins TRBV5-4 to TRBJ1-1; maybe TRBD1 (5 bases). The CDR3 runs 15 residues. Trimming cost V 0 bases and J 4 bases, with 13 bases left between them. Germline CDR1 SGHNT, CDR2 YYREEE (reference sequence).

In this sample, this clonotype turned up once. The V gene is TRBV2, the J gene TRBJ1-5; D is ambiguous. The CDR3 is 12 amino acids. From germline, CDR1 is SNHLY and CDR2 FYNNEI. The V gene lost 8 bases and the J gene lost 4 bases, with 9 bases spanning the gap. CDR3 amino acids: CASGLGNQPQHF. As DNA, the CDR3 is TGTGCCAGCGGTTTGGGGAATCAGCCCCAGCATTTT.

There are many counts of this clonotype. The CDR3 DNA sequence: TGCAGTGCTAGTCTGGGGTCACAAGAGACCCAGTACTTC. The encoded protein is CSASLGSQETQYF. The rearrangement joins TRBV20-1 to TRBJ2-5; D unclear. The CDR3 contains 13 residues. In germline, CDR1 is DFQATT, CDR2 SNEGSKA (reference sequence). V was cut by 3 bases and J by 2 bases, with 10 bases left in between.

Here the CDR3 DNA reads TGTGCCAGCAGCCGCGATCCGGGACAGGGGGCTCGGGAGCAGTACTTC. Translated, it gives CASSRDPGQGAREQYF. The chain combines TRBV7-2 with TRBJ2-7, with 12 bases lining up with TRBD1. V was pared by 5 bases and J by 7 bases, with 12 bases of the junction left unmatched. Germline loops: CDR1 SGHTA, CDR2 FQGNSA. CDR3 length: 16 amino acids.

The chain is built from TRBV29-1 and TRBJ1-5, with 8 bases matching TRBD1. With V trimmed by 8 bases and J by 2 bases, 5 bases remained unmatched. The germline V gene has CDR1 SQVTM and CDR2 ANQGSEA. This CDR3 is 13 amino acids long. The CDR3 spells CSSLQGGNQPQHF. DNA of the CDR3: TGCAGCAGTCTACAGGGGGGCAATCAGCCCCAGCATTTT.

This clonotype was detected ten times or more. This chain joins TRBV4-2 and TRBJ2-7, with 8 nucleotides matching TRBD1. With 4 bases clipped from V and 1 base from J, the junction kept 12 bases outside the gene matches. The CDR3 totals 17 residues. The germline V gene has CDR1 LGHNA and CDR2 YNFKEQ. The DNA for the CDR3 is TGTGCCAGCAGCCCCATTTCCGGGACAGGCTTTTCCTACGAGCAGTACTTC. Translating it yields CASSPISGTGFSYEQYF.

V usage is TRBV4-1 and J usage is TRBJ2-2; D is uncertain. V lost 1 base and J lost 3, with 12 bases in between. Germline V gives CDR1 MGHRA, CDR2 YSYEKL. This CDR3 region has 16 residues. The CDR3 nucleotides read TGCGCCAGCAGCCAAGTCTCCCTTCTGGACACCGGGGAGCTGTTTTTT. This sequence encodes CASSQVSLLDTGELFF.